The 7 T cell receptor beta chains reported below all come from one sample, sequenced in a study of T cells in narcolepsy. The assay was immunoSEQ multiplex PCR, and TCRdb's table has in-frame clones only and misses some. Of some 30,000 clones listed, just under 80% are singletons. The sequenced sample was CD45RA- memory CD4+ T cells from PBMCs. Receptors originate from a human donor with narcolepsy.

This clone is medium-sized (0.01 to 0.1%). The rearrangement joins TRBV7-9 to TRBJ1-1; D uncertain. Germline V lookup: CDR1 SEHNR, CDR2 FQNEAQ (reference sequence). The germline V and J ends were trimmed by 3 bases and 6 bases, with 14 bases remaining between them. This CDR3 contains 14 residues. Here the CDR3 reads CASSLGRDRSEAFF. The CDR3, as DNA: TGTGCCAGCAGCTTGGGTAGGGATCGTTCTGAAGCTTTCTTT.

The gene calls are TRBV7-3 and TRBJ2-5; possibly TRBD2 for D (6 bases). Trimming left V 4 bases short and J 4 bases short, with 16 bases between. Germline CDR1 SGHTA, CDR2 FQGTGA. The CDR3 runs to 15 residues. The CDR3, as DNA: TGTGCCAGCAGCTGCCAGGGAGGTGAGGGAGAGACCCAGTACTTC. This codes for CASSCQGGEGETQYF.

Here the CDR3 DNA reads TGCGCCAGCAGTGGCGGGGCCGCCAAAAACATTCAGTACTTC. Protein sequence: CASSGGAAKNIQYF. The chain recombines TRBV5-1 with TRBJ2-4; TRBD2 is a possible D gene (6 bases). The CDR3 totals 14 residues. V was clipped by 5 bases and J by 1 base, with 10 bases between them. Looked up from germline, CDR1 is SGHRS and CDR2 is YFSETQ.

The CDR3 loop reads CASSPRVAGDWYQETQYF. CDR3 DNA sequence: TGTGCCAGCAGCCCCCGGGTAGCGGGGGATTGGTACCAAGAGACCCAGTACTTC. The V and J genes are TRBV9 and TRBJ2-5, with TRBD2 matching 9 bases. The J segment lost 0 bases and the V segment lost 4 bases, leaving 13 bases of the junction unmatched. CDR3 length: 18 residues. Per germline, CDR1 SGDLS and CDR2 YYNGEE. Using reference TRBV9 and TRBJ2-5 for the parts outside the CDR3, the full variable domain is DSGVTQTPKHLITATGQRVTLRCSPRSGDLSVYWYQQSLDQGLQFLIQYYNGEERAKGNILERFSAQQFPDLHSELNLSSLELGDSALYFCASSPRVAGDWYQETQYFGPGTRLLVL.

This clone was counted a single time. The chain recombines TRBV19 with TRBJ1-4; D is ambiguous. Per germline, CDR1 LNHDA and CDR2 SQIVND (reference sequence). The CDR3 contains 13 residues. The V end was cut by 6 bases, the J end by 5 bases, with 10 bases between. The CDR3 spells CASRREVNEKLFF. The CDR3 DNA is TGTGCCAGTAGAAGGGAGGTCAATGAAAAACTGTTTTTT. The variable domain in full, completed from reference TRBV19 and TRBJ1-4, reads DGGITQSPKYLFRKEGQNVTLSCEQNLNHDAMYWYRQDPGQGLRLIYYSQIVNDFQKGDIAEGYSVSREKKESFPLTVTSAQKNPTAFYLCASRREVNEKLFFGSGTQLSVL.

The chain employs TRBV19 and TRBJ2-5; 7 nucleotides align to TRBD2. Germline V gene lookup returns CDR1 LNHDA and CDR2 SQIVND (reference sequence). The trim removed 5 bases at V and 5 bases at J, leaving 2 bases unmatched. The CDR3 has 12 residues. CDR3 nucleotide sequence: TGTGCCAGTAGTCAGGGAGGGGAGACCCAGTACTTC. Protein: CASSQGGETQYF.

The chain carries TRBV9 and TRBJ2-7; unclear D gene. V lost 0 bases to trimming and J lost 6 bases, with 16 bases between them. This CDR3 has 15 residues. Germline V gene sequence: CDR1 SGDLS, CDR2 YYNGEE. The DNA for the CDR3 is TGTGCCAGCAGCGTAGAAGGCATGAGCCAAGGCGAGCAGTACTTC. Amino acids: CASSVEGMSQGEQYF.